This TCR beta chain was sequenced in a study of T cells after yellow fever vaccination. Notes on the study in general: Sorting of memory subsets on day 0 yielded almost no detectable vaccine-responding clonotypes.

The germline CDR1 and CDR2 sequences are MNHEY and SVGAGI. This CDR3 spans 14 amino acids. Trimming removed 2 bases from V and 5 bases from J, with 12 bases in between. Template switching with 5'RACE generated the TCR cDNA and added a universal primer site and UMIs. Using its own MiXCR run on the 5' RACE reads, TCRdb lists one record per CDR3 protein. This sample yields around 60,000 distinct CDR3 sequences, of which approximately 5.5% are seen a single time; roughly a third belongs to the top ten. Sequencing was performed on PBMCs, either bulk or a sorted T-cell subset (CD4+, CD8+, memory, or dextramer-sorted; not recorded which), taken on the day of the yellow fever booster vaccination. The clonotype comes from a man in his late teens or twenties who received the YFV17D yellow fever vaccine. This chain connects TRBV6-5 to TRBJ1-1; D is undetermined. Here the CDR3 reads CASSYTNTDTEAFF. For the CDR3, the DNA is TGTGCCAGCAGTTACACTAACACGGATACTGAAGCTTTCTTT.